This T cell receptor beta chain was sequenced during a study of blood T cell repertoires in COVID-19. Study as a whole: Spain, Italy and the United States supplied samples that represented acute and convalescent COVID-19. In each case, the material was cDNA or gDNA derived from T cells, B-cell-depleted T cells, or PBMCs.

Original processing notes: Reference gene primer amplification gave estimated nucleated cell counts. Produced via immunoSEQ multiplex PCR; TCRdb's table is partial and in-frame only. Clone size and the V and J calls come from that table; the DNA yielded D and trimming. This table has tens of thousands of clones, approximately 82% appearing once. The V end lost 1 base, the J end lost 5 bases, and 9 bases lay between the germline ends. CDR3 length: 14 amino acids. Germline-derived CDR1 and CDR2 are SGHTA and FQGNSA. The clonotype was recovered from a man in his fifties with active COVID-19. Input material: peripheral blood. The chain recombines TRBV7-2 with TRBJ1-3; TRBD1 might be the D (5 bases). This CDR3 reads CASSLEGYRNTIYF. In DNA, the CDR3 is TGTGCCAGCAGCTTAGAGGGGTACAGAAACACCATATATTTT.